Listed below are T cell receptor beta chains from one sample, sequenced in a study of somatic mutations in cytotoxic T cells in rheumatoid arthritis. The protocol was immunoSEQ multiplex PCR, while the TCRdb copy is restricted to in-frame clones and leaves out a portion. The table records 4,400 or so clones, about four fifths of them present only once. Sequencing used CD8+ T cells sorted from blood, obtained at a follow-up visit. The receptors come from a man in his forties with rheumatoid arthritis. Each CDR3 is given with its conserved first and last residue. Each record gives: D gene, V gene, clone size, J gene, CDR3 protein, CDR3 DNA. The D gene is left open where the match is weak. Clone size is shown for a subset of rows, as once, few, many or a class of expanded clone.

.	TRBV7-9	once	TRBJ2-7	CASSTITDRRYEQYF	TGTGCCAGCAGCACGATAACTGACAGGCGCTACGAGCAGTACTTC
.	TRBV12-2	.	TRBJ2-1	CASRLARPWGLAGTQFF	TGTGCAAGTCGCTTGGCACGTCCTTGGGGACTAGCGGGAACGCAGTTCTTC
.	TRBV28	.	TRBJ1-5	CASSFVSTAGQPQHF	TGTGCCAGCAGTTTTGTCTCCACGGCGGGACAGCCCCAGCATTTT
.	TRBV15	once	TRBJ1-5	CATSSRRVGDQPQHF	TGTGCCACCAGCAGCCGAAGGGTTGGGGATCAGCCCCAGCATTTT
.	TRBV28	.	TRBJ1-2	CASSLYGGSTDPNYGYTF	TGTGCCAGCAGTTTATATGGGGGCAGTACAGATCCCAACTATGGCTACACCTTC
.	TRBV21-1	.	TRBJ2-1	CASSRRLAGGPVSNEQFF	TGTGCCAGCAGCCGCCGGCTAGCGGGAGGGCCGGTTAGCAATGAGCAGTTCTTC
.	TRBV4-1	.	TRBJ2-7	CASSQRTTARSYEQYF	TGCGCCAGCAGCCAACGTACTACGGCCCGCTCCTACGAGCAGTACTTC
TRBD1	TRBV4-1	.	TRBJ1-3	CASSPFDRGLRAGNTIYF	TGCGCCAGCAGCCCCTTCGACAGGGGGCTAAGAGCTGGAAACACCATATATTTT
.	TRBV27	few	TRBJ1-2	CASSANGARYGYTF	TGTGCCAGCAGCGCAAATGGGGCCCGCTATGGCTACACCTTC
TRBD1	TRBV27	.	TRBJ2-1	CASSLVQGAAYNEQFF	TGTGCCAGCAGTTTAGTACAGGGGGCAGCTTACAATGAGCAGTTCTTC
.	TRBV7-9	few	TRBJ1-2	CASSLGGEYGYTF	TGTGCCAGCAGCTTAGGAGGGGAATATGGCTACACCTTC
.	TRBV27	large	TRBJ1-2	CASSLTPRAGDFFNYGYTF	TGTGCCAGCAGTTTAACCCCTCGGGCAGGGGATTTCTTTAACTATGGCTACACCTTC
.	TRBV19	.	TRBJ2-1	CASSSGRGGRNEQFF	TGTGCCAGTAGCTCGGGGAGAGGAGGACGGAATGAGCAGTTCTTC
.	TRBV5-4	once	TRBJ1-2	CASSLAGAGGYTF	TGTGCCAGCAGCTTGGCGGGTGCAGGCGGCTACACCTTC
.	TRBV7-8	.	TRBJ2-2	CASSYHPNTGELFF	TGTGCCAGCAGCTACCATCCGAACACCGGGGAGCTGTTTTTT
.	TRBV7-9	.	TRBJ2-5	CASSSPGGVGETQYF	TGTGCCAGCAGCTCCCCTGGGGGCGTGGGGGAGACCCAGTACTTC
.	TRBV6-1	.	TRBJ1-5	CASSEFSGRDQPQHF	TGTGCCAGCAGTGAATTCTCGGGACGGGATCAGCCCCAGCATTTT
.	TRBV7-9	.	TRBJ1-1	CASSQGLLGMNTEAFF	TGCGCCAGCAGCCAAGGGTTGTTAGGGATGAACACTGAAGCTTTCTTT
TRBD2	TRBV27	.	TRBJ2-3	CASRLYYRGLATDTQYF	TGTGCCAGCAGGCTGTATTATCGAGGACTAGCCACAGATACGCAGTATTTT
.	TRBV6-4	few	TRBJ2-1	CASSETGGGYNEQFF	TGTGCCAGCAGCGAAACAGGGGGGGGATACAATGAGCAGTTCTTC
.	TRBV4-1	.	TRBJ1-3	CASSQGRSGNTIYF	TGCGCCAGCAGCCAAGGCCGCTCTGGAAACACCATATATTTT
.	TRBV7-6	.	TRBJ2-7	CASSLGPNYEQYF	TGTGCCAGCAGTCTGGGACCGAACTACGAGCAGTACTTC
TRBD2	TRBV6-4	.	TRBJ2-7	CASSESGLAGHEQYF	TGTGCCAGCAGTGAATCGGGACTAGCGGGCCACGAGCAGTACTTC
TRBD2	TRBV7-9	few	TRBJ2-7	CASINSGSGYEQYF	TGTGCCAGCATCAATAGCGGGAGTGGTTACGAGCAGTACTTC